There are many counts of the clone carrying this T cell receptor (beta chain). Its antigen remains unidentified. In the sort, naive CD8 T cells were defined as CD8+CD4-CCR7+CD45RA+. This sample stems from a study of molecular identifiers for immune sequencing clone quantification. The overall study: Replicate runs used RNA from approximately 20,000 or 100,000 naive CD8 cells, which was split five ways into aliquots, and four of those aliquots were then sequenced. Study outcomes and limitations: Shared barcodes on identical TCR molecules could underestimate the sizes of highly expanded clones.

The germline gives CDR1 SQVTM, CDR2 ANQGSEA. Trimming removed 3 bases at V and 4 bases at J, with 15 bases between. CDR3 length equals 14 residues. Libraries of bulk TCR were made by previously described methods (with listed TCR primers). One entry per CDR3 protein, called by TCRdb with MiXCR from the PCR reads. The table records hundreds of thousands of distinct CDR3 sequences, about 20% of them present only once. The receptor was isolated from a human donor in good health. Some libraries in this study had Jurkat cell RNA spiked in. Sample: naive CD8+ T cells from blood, with Jurkat cell RNA spiked in. As for subset: FACS-sorted CD8+CD4-CCR7+CD45RA+ naive T cells. This sequence joins TRBV29-1 and TRBJ2-5; D is unclear. The CDR3, as DNA: TGCAGCGTTGATCCCCAGGCAGTAGGAGAGACCCAGTACTTC. As protein: CSVDPQAVGETQYF. Full variable domain (rest looked up from reference TRBV29-1 and TRBJ2-5): SAVISQKPSRDICQRGTSLTIQCQVDSQVTMMFWYRQQPGQSLTLIATANQGSEATYESGFVIDKFPISRPNLTFSTLTVSNMSPEDSSIYLCSVDPQAVGETQYFGPGTRLLVL.